This TCR beta chain was recorded in a study of T-cell memory formation after mild COVID-19. The wider study: Among the donors, TCR clusters were largely specific to each donor.

In this sample, this clonotype turned up a few times. The CDR3 is 14 amino acids. The germline CDR1 and CDR2 sequences are LGHDT and YNNKEL (reference sequence). V lost 4 bases, J lost 5 bases, and 14 bases lay in between. Amplification by 5'RACE using constant-segment primers produced TCR alpha and TCR beta cDNA libraries that carried sample barcodes and UMIs. MiXCR, applied by TCRdb to the 5' RACE reads, yields one record per CDR3 protein. Of roughly 130,000 distinct CDR3 sequences listed, 5% to 6.5% are singletons. Material for sequencing was PBMCs or a T cell subset sorted from them (not recorded which). The V gene is TRBV3-1, the J gene TRBJ1-1; D might be TRBD1 (5 bases). The TCR comes from an adult woman who had mild COVID-19 (a few samples of this study predate the infection). Cell type and time point are not known. The CDR3 DNA reads as TGTGCCAGCAGCCCCCGGGTGGGGGGAACTGAAGCTTTCTTT. It codes for CASSPRVGGTEAFF. The full variable domain, its missing parts supplied by reference TRBV3-1 and TRBJ1-1, is DTAVSQTPKYLVTQMGNDKSIKCEQNLGHDTMYWYKQDSKKFLKIMFSYNNKELIINETVPNRFSPKSPDKAHLNLHINSLELGDSAVYFCASSPRVGGTEAFFGQGTRLTVV.